One and the same sample provided the 16 T cell receptor beta chains below, sequenced in a study of lymphopenia after photon versus proton radiotherapy. The protocol was immunoSEQ multiplex PCR, while the TCRdb copy is restricted to in-frame clones and leaves out a portion. The table records 150,000 to 200,000 clones, roughly nine tenths of them present only once. Specimen: peripheral blood, collected from a patient treated with photon-based radiotherapy. The receptors originated from a middle-aged man with gastric cancer.

The chain joins TRBV29-1 to TRBJ1-2, with 10 bases lining up with TRBD1. V lost 6 bases, J lost 6 bases, and 10 bases stayed unmatched. The CDR3 sequence is 14 residues long. The germline gives CDR1 SQVTM, CDR2 ANQGSEA. Written as DNA, the CDR3 is TGCAGCGTGCCGACAGGGGGCCTCCAAGATGGCTACACCTTC. Encoded protein: CSVPTGGLQDGYTF.

The rearrangement joins TRBV28 to TRBJ1-5, with TRBD1 matching 7 bases. The CDR3 covers 16 residues. The germline CDR1 and CDR2 sequences are MDHEN and SYDVKM. With V trimmed by 3 bases and J by 6 bases, 11 bases remained unmatched. The CDR3 is CASSFLLGQSGQPQHF. The CDR3 DNA sequence: TGTGCCAGCAGTTTTCTGCTGGGACAGAGTGGTCAGCCCCAGCATTTT.

This chain uses TRBV27 with TRBJ2-2, with a possible D match to TRBD2 (6 bases). CDR3 size: 14 residues. Germline assignment: CDR1 MNHEY and CDR2 SMNVEV (reference sequence). Trimming left V 6 bases short and J 3 bases short, with 11 bases between. The CDR3 DNA follows: TGTGCCAGCAGCGGGAGTTGGGACACCGGGGAGCTGTTTTTT. As protein: CASSGSWDTGELFF.

In nucleotides, the CDR3 is TGTGCCAGCTCACCACGAGAGGGCCGACAGTCCTACGAGCAGTACTTC. This sequence encodes CASSPREGRQSYEQYF. The J gene is TRBJ2-7, the V gene TRBV18; D is possibly TRBD1 or TRBD2 (5 bases each). Trimming removed 1 base at V and 1 base at J, with 14 bases between. Germline CDR1 is KGHSH and CDR2 is LQKENI. This CDR3 has 16 residues.

V is TRBV7-9 and J is TRBJ1-1; 7 nucleotides line up with TRBD1. Germline CDR1 is SEHNR and CDR2 is FQNEAQ (reference sequence). Trimming cost V 5 bases and J 4 bases; bases outside gene matches: 7. There are 14 residues in the CDR3. The CDR3 spells CASSLDRAATEAFF. DNA for the CDR3: TGTGCCAGCAGCCTTGACAGGGCGGCCACTGAAGCTTTCTTT.

The rearrangement uses TRBV7-9 and TRBJ2-7, with D unclear. Trimming stripped 1 base from V and 2 bases from J, with 9 bases between. The CDR3 is 14 residues long. The germline CDR1 and CDR2 sequences are SEHNR and FQNEAQ (reference sequence). The chain's CDR3 is CASSLDDGPYEQYF. The CDR3 region has the DNA TGTGCCAGCAGCTTAGACGACGGGCCCTACGAGCAGTACTTC.

This clone was observed a few times. This chain uses TRBV5-1 with TRBJ2-5; 8 nucleotides line up with TRBD2. The CDR3 totals 17 residues. Unmatched junction bases numbered 13, after V lost 2 bases and J lost 4 bases. Germline V gene data show CDR1 as SGHRS and CDR2 as YFSETQ. In nucleotides, the CDR3 is TGCGCCAGCAGCTTATCTGCCGGGACTAGAGTAGTAGAGACCCAGTACTTC. Its protein product is CASSLSAGTRVVETQYF.

V gene TRBV25-1 combines with J gene TRBJ2-2; a weak D match, TRBD2 (6 bases). V dropped 0 bases and J dropped 8 bases, with 13 bases sitting between them. CDR3 length: 15 residues. Germline V CDR1 and CDR2: MGHDK, SYGVNS. The CDR3 loop reads CASSEYLGEAGELFF. DNA of the CDR3: TGTGCCAGCAGTGAATATTTGGGGGAGGCGGGGGAGCTGTTTTTT.

This clone has a single count. J is TRBJ2-7 and V is TRBV4-2, with TRBD2 matching over 9 bases. The ends lost 0 bases at V and 7 bases at J; junction bases unmatched: 7. The CDR3 loop spans 15 amino acids. Germline CDR1 is LGHNA and CDR2 is YNFKEQ. CDR3 DNA sequence: TGTGCCAGCAGCCAAGAAGGGCGGGAGGGCCGTGAGCAGTACTTC. This sequence encodes CASSQEGREGREQYF.

This clone was seen a few times. This rearrangement joins TRBV6-5 to TRBJ1-5; D unclear. Germline assignment: CDR1 MNHEY and CDR2 SVGAGI. The CDR3 consists of 14 residues. V was clipped by 6 bases and J by 4 bases, with 13 bases between them. The chain's CDR3 is CASSQDGFNQPQHF. The CDR3 bases are TGTGCCAGCAGCCAAGACGGGTTTAATCAGCCCCAGCATTTT.

The V and J genes are TRBV29-1 and TRBJ1-2; possible D gene TRBD1, 5 bases. V shed 3 bases and J shed 0 bases, with 20 bases lying between them. CDR3 length: 17 residues. Looked up from germline, CDR1 is SQVTM and CDR2 is ANQGSEA. This chain's CDR3 is CSVDFQGYPGANYGYTF. In DNA form, the CDR3 reads TGCAGCGTTGATTTCCAGGGTTACCCTGGGGCTAACTATGGCTACACCTTC.

This rearrangement joins TRBV7-3 to TRBJ2-2; 10 positions agree with TRBD2. Trimming cost V 5 bases and J 5 bases; bases outside gene matches: 11. The CDR3 is 17 residues long. CDR1 is SGHTA and CDR2 is FQGTGA in the germline V gene. The CDR3 DNA is TGTGCCAGCAGCCGGGGAGCTAGCGGGAGCGGGACCGGGGAGCTGTTTTTT. Protein sequence: CASSRGASGSGTGELFF. Full variable domain (missing parts from reference TRBV7-3 and TRBJ2-2): GAGVSQTPSNKVTEKGKYVELRCDPISGHTALYWYRQSLGQGPEFLIYFQGTGAADDSGLPNDRFFAVRPEGSVSTLKIQRTERGDSAVYLCASSRGASGSGTGELFFGEGSRLTVL.

The chain has TRBV9 and TRBJ1-1; the match to TRBD1 covers 7 bases. J lost 5 bases, V lost 1 base, and 5 bases had no gene match. The CDR3 has 14 amino acids. Germline loops: CDR1 SGDLS, CDR2 YYNGEE. The CDR3 loop reads CASSVRAGGTEAFF. The CDR3 DNA follows: TGTGCCAGCAGCGTAAGGGCAGGGGGGACTGAAGCTTTCTTT.

This sequence joins TRBV28 and TRBJ1-2; no clear D. V was shortened by 6 bases and J by 0 bases, with 5 bases between the two germline ends. The V gene's germline CDR1 is MDHEN and CDR2 SYDVKM. The CDR3 sequence is 12 residues long. The CDR3 region is CASRDANYGYTF. As DNA, the CDR3 is TGTGCCAGCAGGGACGCTAACTATGGCTACACCTTC.

This rearrangement joins TRBV18 to TRBJ2-3; possibly TRBD1 or TRBD2 for D (5 bases each). CDR3 length: 14 residues. With 3 bases removed from V and 4 bases from J, the gap between germline ends came to 11 bases. The germline V gene encodes CDR1 KGHSH and CDR2 LQKENI. The CDR3 DNA reads TGTGCCAGCTCACCTTCCGGGGCCCCAGATACGCAGTATTTT. Amino acids: CASSPSGAPDTQYF.

The chain recombines TRBV28 with TRBJ1-2, with TRBD1 matching 8 bases. V shed 6 bases, J shed 9 bases, and the junction held 12 bases outside the gene matches. The germline gives CDR1 MDHEN, CDR2 SYDVKM. CDR3 length equals 14 residues. As DNA, the CDR3 is TGTGCCAGCAGCCTGACAGGGGCACCGCGAAGCTACACCTTC. The encoded protein is CASSLTGAPRSYTF.